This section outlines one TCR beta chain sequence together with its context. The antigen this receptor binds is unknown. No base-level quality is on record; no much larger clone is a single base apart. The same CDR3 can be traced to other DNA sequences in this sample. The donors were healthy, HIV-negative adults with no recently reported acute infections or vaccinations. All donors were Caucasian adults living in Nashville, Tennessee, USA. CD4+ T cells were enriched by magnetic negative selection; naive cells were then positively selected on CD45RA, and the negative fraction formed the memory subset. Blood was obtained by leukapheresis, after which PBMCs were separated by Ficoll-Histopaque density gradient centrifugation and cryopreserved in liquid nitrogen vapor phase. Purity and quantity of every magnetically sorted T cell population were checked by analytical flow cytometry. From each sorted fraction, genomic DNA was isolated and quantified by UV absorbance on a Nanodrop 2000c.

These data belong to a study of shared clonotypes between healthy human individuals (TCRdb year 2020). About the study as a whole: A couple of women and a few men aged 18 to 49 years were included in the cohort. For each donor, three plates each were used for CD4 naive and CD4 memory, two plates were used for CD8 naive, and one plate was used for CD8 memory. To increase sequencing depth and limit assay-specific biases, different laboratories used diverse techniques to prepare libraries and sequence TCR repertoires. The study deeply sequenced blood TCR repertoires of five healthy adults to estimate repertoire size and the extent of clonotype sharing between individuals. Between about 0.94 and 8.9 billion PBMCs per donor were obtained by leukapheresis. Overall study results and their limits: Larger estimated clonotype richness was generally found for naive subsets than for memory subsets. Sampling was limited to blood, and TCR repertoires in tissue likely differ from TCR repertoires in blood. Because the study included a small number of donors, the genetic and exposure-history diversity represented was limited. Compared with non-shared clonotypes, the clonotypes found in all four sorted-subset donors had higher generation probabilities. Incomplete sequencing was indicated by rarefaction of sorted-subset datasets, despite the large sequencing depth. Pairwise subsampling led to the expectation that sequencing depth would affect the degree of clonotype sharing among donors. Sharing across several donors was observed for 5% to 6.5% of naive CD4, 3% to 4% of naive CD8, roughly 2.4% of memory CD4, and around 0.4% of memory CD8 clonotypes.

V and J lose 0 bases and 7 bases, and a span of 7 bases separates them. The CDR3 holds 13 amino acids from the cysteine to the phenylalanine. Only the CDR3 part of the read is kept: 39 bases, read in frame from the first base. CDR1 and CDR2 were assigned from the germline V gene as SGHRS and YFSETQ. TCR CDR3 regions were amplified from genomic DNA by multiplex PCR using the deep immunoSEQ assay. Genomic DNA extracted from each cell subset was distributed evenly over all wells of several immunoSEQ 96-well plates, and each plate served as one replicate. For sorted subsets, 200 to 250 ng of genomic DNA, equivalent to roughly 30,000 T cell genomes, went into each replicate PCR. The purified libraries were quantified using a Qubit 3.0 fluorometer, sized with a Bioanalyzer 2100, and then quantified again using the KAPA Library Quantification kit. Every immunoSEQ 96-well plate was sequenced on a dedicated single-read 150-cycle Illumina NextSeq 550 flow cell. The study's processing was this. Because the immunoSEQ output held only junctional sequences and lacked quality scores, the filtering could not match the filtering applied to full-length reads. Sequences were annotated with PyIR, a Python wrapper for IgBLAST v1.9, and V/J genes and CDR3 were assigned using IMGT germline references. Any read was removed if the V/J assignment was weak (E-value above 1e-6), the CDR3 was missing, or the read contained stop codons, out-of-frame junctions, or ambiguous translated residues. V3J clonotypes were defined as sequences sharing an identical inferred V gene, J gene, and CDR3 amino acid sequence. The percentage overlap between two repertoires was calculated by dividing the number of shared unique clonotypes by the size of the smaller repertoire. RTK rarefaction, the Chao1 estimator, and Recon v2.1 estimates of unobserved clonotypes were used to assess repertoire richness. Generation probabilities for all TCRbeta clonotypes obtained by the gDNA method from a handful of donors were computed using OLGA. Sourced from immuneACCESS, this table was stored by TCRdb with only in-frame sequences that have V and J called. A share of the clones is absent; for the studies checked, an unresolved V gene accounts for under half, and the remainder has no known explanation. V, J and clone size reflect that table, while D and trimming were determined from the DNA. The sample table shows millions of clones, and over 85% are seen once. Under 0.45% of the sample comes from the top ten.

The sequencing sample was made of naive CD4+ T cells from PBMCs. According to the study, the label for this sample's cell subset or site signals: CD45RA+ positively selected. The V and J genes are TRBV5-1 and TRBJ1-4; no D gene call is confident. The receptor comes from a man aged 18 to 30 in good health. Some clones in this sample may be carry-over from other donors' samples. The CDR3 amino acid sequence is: CASSLGTGEKLFF. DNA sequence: TGCGCCAGCAGCTTGGGGACGGGTGAAAAACTGTTTTTT. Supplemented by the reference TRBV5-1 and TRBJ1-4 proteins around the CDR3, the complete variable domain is KAGVTQTPRYLIKTRGQQVTLSCSPISGHRSVSWYQQTPGQGLQFLFEYFSETQRNKGNFPGRFSGRQFSNSRSEMNVSTLELGDSALYLCASSLGTGEKLFFGSGTQLSVL.